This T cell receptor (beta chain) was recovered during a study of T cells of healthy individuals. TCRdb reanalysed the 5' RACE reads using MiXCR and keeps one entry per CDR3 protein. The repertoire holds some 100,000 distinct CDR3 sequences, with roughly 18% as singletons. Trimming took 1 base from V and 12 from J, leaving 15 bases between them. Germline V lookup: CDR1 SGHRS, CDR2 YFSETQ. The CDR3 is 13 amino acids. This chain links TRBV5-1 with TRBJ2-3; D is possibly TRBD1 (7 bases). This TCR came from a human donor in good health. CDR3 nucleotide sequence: TGCGCCAGCAGCTTGAATCCAGGGGGGAAACAGTATTTT. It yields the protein CASSLNPGGKQYF.